Shown below are 19 T cell receptor beta chains from a single sample sequenced in a study of OX40 agonist ivuxolimab in advanced cancers. Assay: immunoSEQ multiplex PCR; the TCRdb copy retains only in-frame clones and omits some. The table has approximately 77,000 clones, around 92% seen once; the top ten hold 0.53%. This sample comprised CD4+ or CD8+ T cells sorted from blood, obtained in a trial of the OX40 agonist ivuxolimab. These receptors originate from an adult with an advanced solid tumor such as melanoma, head and neck, liver or kidney cancer.

The chain carries TRBV5-1 and TRBJ2-1; a possible D gene is TRBD2 (5 bases). This CDR3 has 14 residues. Germline CDR1 SGHRS, CDR2 YFSETQ. With 3 bases removed from V and 0 bases from J, the gap between germline ends came to 7 bases. The CDR3 loop is CASSSAGSYNEQFF. CDR3 DNA: TGCGCCAGCAGCTCGGCGGGCTCCTACAATGAGCAGTTCTTC.

The chain uses TRBV28 and TRBJ1-5, with 7 bases lining up with TRBD1. CDR1 is MDHEN, CDR2 SYDVKM, per germline. There are 12 residues in the CDR3. V was clipped by 8 bases and J by 4 bases; unmatched bases: 2. The CDR3 bases are TGTGCCAGCGAGACAGGGAATCAGCCCCAGCATTTT. It specifies CASETGNQPQHF.

The V gene is TRBV7-2, the J gene TRBJ1-2, with D perhaps matching TRBD1 (6 bases). The germline CDR1 and CDR2 sequences are SGHTA and FQGNSA. The CDR3 sequence is 15 residues long. Between the trimmed V and J ends, which lost 1 base and 4 bases, there was a span of 13 bases. This chain's CDR3 is CASSLEVQGIYGYTF. In DNA form, the CDR3 reads TGTGCCAGCAGCTTAGAAGTCCAGGGGATCTATGGCTACACCTTC.

This rearrangement joins TRBV5-1 to TRBJ2-7; D is undetermined. The CDR3 sequence is 14 residues long. Germline V gives CDR1 SGHRS, CDR2 YFSETQ. Between the trimmed V and J ends, which lost 0 bases and 3 bases, there was a span of 10 bases. DNA for the CDR3: TGCGCCAGCAGCTTGGAGGGCAGATACTACGAGCAGTACTTC. As protein: CASSLEGRYYEQYF. Together with reference TRBV5-1 and TRBJ2-7, the CDR3 gives the full variable domain: KAGVTQTPRYLIKTRGQQVTLSCSPISGHRSVSWYQQTPGQGLQFLFEYFSETQRNKGNFPGRFSGRQFSNSRSEMNVSTLELGDSALYLCASSLEGRYYEQYFGPGTRLTVT.

This chain connects TRBV7-3 to TRBJ2-2, with 9 bases fitting TRBD2. Germline CDR1 reads SGHTA; CDR2 reads FQGTGA. V lost 2 bases, J lost 0 bases, and 4 bases stayed unmatched. CDR3 length equals 17 residues. The CDR3 protein is CASSLGPSGTNTGELFF. Here the CDR3 DNA reads TGTGCCAGCAGCTTAGGGCCTAGCGGGACGAACACCGGGGAGCTGTTTTTT.

This chain connects TRBV2 to TRBJ1-1, with D tentatively TRBD1 (5 bases). The CDR3 runs to 14 residues. Germline V gene data show CDR1 as SNHLY and CDR2 as FYNNEI. Trimming removed 0 bases from V and 4 bases from J, with 9 bases in between. The DNA of the CDR3 is TGTGCCAGCAGTGAAGCAGGGGCCAGCACTGAAGCTTTCTTT. Translated, it gives CASSEAGASTEAFF.

This clone has only one observation. The chain uses TRBV5-8 and TRBJ2-1; TRBD2 agrees at 11 bases. V was clipped by 4 bases and J by 6 bases; unmatched bases: 18. This CDR3 is 19 amino acids long. Germline V gene sequence: CDR1 SGHTS, CDR2 YDEGEE. The chain's CDR3 is CASSLPRGWGLAASNEQFF. The CDR3 DNA is TGTGCCAGCAGCCTACCTCGGGGCTGGGGACTAGCGGCTAGCAATGAGCAGTTCTTC.

The J gene is TRBJ1-1, the V gene TRBV18; D is ambiguous. CDR1 is KGHSH, CDR2 LQKENI, per germline. The germline V and J ends were trimmed by 3 bases and 5 bases, with 19 bases remaining between them. This CDR3 region has 16 residues. CDR3 amino acids: CASSPEIGSLGTEAFF. The CDR3, as DNA: TGTGCCAGCTCACCTGAAATAGGCAGCTTGGGAACTGAAGCTTTCTTT. The complete variable domain, with remaining parts taken from reference TRBV18 and TRBJ1-1, reads NAGVMQNPRHLVRRRGQEARLRCSPMKGHSHVYWYRQLPEEGLKFMVYLQKENIIDESGMPKERFSAEFPKEGPSILRIQQVVRGDSAAYFCASSPEIGSLGTEAFFGQGTRLTVV.

The gene calls are TRBV6-5 and TRBJ1-1; D is perhaps TRBD1 (5 bases). The germline V gene encodes CDR1 MNHEY and CDR2 SVGAGI. Trimming took off 8 bases at V and 0 bases at J, with 16 bases between the two ends. This CDR3 region has 15 residues. The CDR3 nucleotides read TGTGCCAGCGGGGCAGACCTTAATATGAACACTGAAGCTTTCTTT. Amino acid sequence: CASGADLNMNTEAFF.

The genes are TRBV7-9 and TRBJ1-5, with D perhaps matching TRBD1 (6 bases). V lost 4 bases, J lost 1 base, and 14 bases lay in between. The CDR3 contains 16 residues. CDR1 SEHNR and CDR2 FQNEAQ come from the germline V gene (reference sequence). The chain's CDR3 is CASSSLQGRSNQPQHF. For the CDR3, the DNA is TGTGCCAGCAGCTCATTACAGGGTAGGAGCAATCAGCCCCAGCATTTT.

This sequence joins TRBV6-5 and TRBJ1-4; no firm D call. The CDR3 sequence is 14 residues long. Trimming took 5 bases from V and 8 from J, leaving 15 bases between them. Germline CDR1 is MNHEY and CDR2 is SVGAGI. The CDR3 coding sequence is TGTGCCAGCAGTGCTTCGAGGGCTGGAGAAAAACTGTTTTTT. It translates to CASSASRAGEKLFF.

This clone came up a few times. The chain recombines TRBV5-4 with TRBJ1-2; D call uncertain. V was clipped by 4 bases and J by 8 bases, with 15 bases between them. The CDR3 loop spans 13 amino acids. From germline, CDR1 is SGHNT and CDR2 YYREEE (reference sequence). The CDR3 nucleotides are TGTGCCAGCAGCCTCCCGCAGGTGGAGGGCTACACCTTC. It yields the protein CASSLPQVEGYTF.

J is TRBJ2-5 and V is TRBV7-2, with unresolved D. Trimming removed 3 bases from V and 7 bases from J, with 9 bases in between. Germline CDR1 reads SGHTA; CDR2 reads FQGNSA. The CDR3 spans 12 residues. CDR3 in amino acids: CASSFPSGTQYF. The DNA for the CDR3 is TGTGCCAGCAGCTTCCCTTCGGGGACCCAGTACTTC.

The chain has TRBV28 and TRBJ1-5; 9 nucleotides agree with TRBD1. Germline loops: CDR1 MDHEN, CDR2 SYDVKM. The CDR3 has 16 amino acids. Unmatched junction bases numbered 8, after V lost 4 bases and J lost 4 bases. The CDR3 nucleotides are TGTGCCAGCAGTTCCCTCTACAGGGGGCCAAATCAGCCCCAGCATTTT. Translation gives CASSSLYRGPNQPQHF.

This clone was counted only a few times. The chain has TRBV19 and TRBJ1-5, with D possibly matching TRBD1 (6 bases). Trimming removed 5 bases from V and 11 bases from J, with 16 bases in between. Germline V lookup: CDR1 LNHDA, CDR2 SQIVND (reference sequence). CDR3 length: 13 residues. In DNA, the CDR3 is TGTGCCAGTAGTCCGAGGACAGTCACATCCCAGCATTTT. It yields the protein CASSPRTVTSQHF. The full variable domain, completed using reference TRBV19 and TRBJ1-5, is DGGITQSPKYLFRKEGQNVTLSCEQNLNHDAMYWYRQDPGQGLRLIYYSQIVNDFQKGDIAEGYSVSREKKESFPLTVTSAQKNPTAFYLCASSPRTVTSQHFGDGTRLSIL.

CDR3 in DNA: TGTGCCAGCAGCCAGGGGAGCTCCTACAATGAGCAGTTCTTC. Translation: CASSQGSSYNEQFF. The chain carries TRBV11-2 and TRBJ2-1, with D perhaps matching TRBD1 (6 bases). The CDR3 is 14 residues long. V was pared by 5 bases and J by 0 bases, with 8 bases between. Germline V gives CDR1 SGHAT, CDR2 FQNNGV.

A few counts support this clone. This chain links TRBV18 with TRBJ2-7; 8 bases agree with TRBD1. This CDR3 contains 16 residues. CDR1 is KGHSH and CDR2 is LQKENI in the germline V gene. After removal of 1 base from V and 6 bases from J, the junction contained 11 bases not matched to a gene. DNA for the CDR3: TGTGCCAGCTCACCACGCCTCGGACAGGGAACTCGCGAGCAGTACTTC. The encoded protein is CASSPRLGQGTREQYF.

This clone was seen only once. The V and J genes are TRBV7-2 and TRBJ2-1; TRBD2 aligns across 8 bases. The junction had 4 bases not matched to a gene; V was cut back by 0 bases and J by 0 bases. Germline lookup yields CDR1 SGHTA and CDR2 FQGNSA. The length of the CDR3 is 17 residues. The CDR3 region has the DNA TGTGCCAGCAGCTTAGCTCGGCTAGCGGGCTCCTACAATGAGCAGTTCTTC. Translation gives CASSLARLAGSYNEQFF.

The chain has TRBV9 and TRBJ2-2, with D maybe TRBD1 (5 bases). The CDR3 spans 16 residues. Germline loops: CDR1 SGDLS, CDR2 YYNGEE. Deletions cut 0 bases from V and 0 bases from J, with 9 bases between. CDR3 in amino acids: CASSVGIGANTGELFF. The CDR3 DNA reads TGTGCCAGCAGCGTAGGTATAGGGGCGAACACCGGGGAGCTGTTTTTT.